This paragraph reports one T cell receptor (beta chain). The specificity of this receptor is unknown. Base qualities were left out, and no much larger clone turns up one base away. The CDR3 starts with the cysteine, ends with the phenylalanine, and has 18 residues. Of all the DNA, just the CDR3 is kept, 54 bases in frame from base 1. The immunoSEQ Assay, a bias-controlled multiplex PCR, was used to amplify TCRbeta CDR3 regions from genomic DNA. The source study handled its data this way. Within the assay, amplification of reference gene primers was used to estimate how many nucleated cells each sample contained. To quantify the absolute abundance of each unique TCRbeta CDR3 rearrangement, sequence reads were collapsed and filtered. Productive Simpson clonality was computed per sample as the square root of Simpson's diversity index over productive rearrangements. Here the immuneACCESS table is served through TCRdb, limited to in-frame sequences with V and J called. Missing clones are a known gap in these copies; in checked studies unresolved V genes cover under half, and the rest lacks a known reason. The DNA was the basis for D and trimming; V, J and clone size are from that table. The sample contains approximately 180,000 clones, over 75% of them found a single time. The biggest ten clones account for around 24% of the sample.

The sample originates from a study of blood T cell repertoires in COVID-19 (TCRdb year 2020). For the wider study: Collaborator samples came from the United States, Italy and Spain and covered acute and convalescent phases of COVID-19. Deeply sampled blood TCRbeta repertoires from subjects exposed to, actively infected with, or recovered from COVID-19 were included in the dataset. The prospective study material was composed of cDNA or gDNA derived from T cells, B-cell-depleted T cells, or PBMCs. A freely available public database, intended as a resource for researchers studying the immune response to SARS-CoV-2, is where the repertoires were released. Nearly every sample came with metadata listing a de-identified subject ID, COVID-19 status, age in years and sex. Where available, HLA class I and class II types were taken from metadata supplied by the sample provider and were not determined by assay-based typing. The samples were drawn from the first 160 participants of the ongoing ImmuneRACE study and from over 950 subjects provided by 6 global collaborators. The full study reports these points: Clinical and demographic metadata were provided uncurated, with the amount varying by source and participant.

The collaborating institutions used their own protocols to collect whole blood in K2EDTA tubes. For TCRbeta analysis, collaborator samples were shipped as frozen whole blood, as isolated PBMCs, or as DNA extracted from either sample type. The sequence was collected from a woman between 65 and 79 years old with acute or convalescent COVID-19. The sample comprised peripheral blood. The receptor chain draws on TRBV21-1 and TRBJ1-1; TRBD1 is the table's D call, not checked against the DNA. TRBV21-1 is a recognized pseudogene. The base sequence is TGTGCCAGCAGCTCCCACAGTGAAGCCGGGACAGGGTCCACTGAAGCTTTCTTT. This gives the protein CASSSHSEAGTGSTEAFF.